This note documents a single TCR beta chain sequence. Trimming pared 6 bases from V and 11 bases from J, leaving 13 bases between. CDR3 length equals 10 residues. From germline, CDR1 is DFQATT and CDR2 SNEGSKA (reference sequence). Using a J-beta primer mix together with a sample-barcoded 5' primer, a second PCR was run for about 6 to 11 cycles. MiXCR, run by TCRdb on the 5' RACE reads, gives a single entry per CDR3 protein. The repertoire holds 1.4 million or so distinct CDR3 sequences, with roughly two fifths as singletons. The sample is drawn from a study of blood T cells in healthy people across ages.

This chain joins TRBV20-1 and TRBJ1-1; no clear D. Sequenced sample: blood. This TCR derives from a woman younger than 30 in good health. DNA for the CDR3: TGCAGTGCCTATGAGCGGACTGCTTTCTTT. As protein: CSAYERTAFF.